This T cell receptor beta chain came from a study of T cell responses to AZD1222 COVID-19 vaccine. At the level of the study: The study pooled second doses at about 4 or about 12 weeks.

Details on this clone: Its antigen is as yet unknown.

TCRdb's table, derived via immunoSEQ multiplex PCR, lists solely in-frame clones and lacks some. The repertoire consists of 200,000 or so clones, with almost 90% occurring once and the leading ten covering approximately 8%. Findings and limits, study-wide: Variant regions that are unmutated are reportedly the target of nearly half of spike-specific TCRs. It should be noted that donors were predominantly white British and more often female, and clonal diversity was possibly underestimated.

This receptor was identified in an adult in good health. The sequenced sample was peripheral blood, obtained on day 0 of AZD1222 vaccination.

DNA for the CDR3: TGCAGCGTTGGGGAACAGGGCGGCTACACCTTC. Translating gives CSVGEQGGYTF. The chain has TRBV29-1 and TRBJ1-2; possibly TRBD1 for D (6 bases). This CDR3 region has 11 residues. Germline loops: CDR1 SQVTM, CDR2 ANQGSEA. Trimming took off 4 bases at V and 8 bases at J, with 11 bases between the two ends. The variable domain in full, completed from reference TRBV29-1 and TRBJ1-2, reads SAVISQKPSRDICQRGTSLTIQCQVDSQVTMMFWYRQQPGQSLTLIATANQGSEATYESGFVIDKFPISRPNLTFSTLTVSNMSPEDSSIYLCSVGEQGGYTFGSGTRLTVV.